The 31 T cell receptor beta chains below were found in one sample sequenced in a study of shared clonotypes between healthy human individuals. Produced via immunoSEQ multiplex PCR; TCRdb's table is partial and in-frame only. The repertoire consists of roughly 2.5 million clones, with roughly nine tenths occurring once and the leading ten covering more than 0.12%. Specimen: naive CD4+ T cells sorted from blood. Regarding subset: CD45RA+ positively selected. Receptors were obtained from a young man in good health.

In DNA form, the CDR3 reads TGTGCCAGCAGTCGATCGGGGATCTCTGGAAACACCATATATTTT. Translating it yields CASSRSGISGNTIYF. The V call is TRBV6-5, the J call TRBJ1-3; no clear D. V was trimmed by 5 bases and J by 0 bases, leaving 11 bases between them. This CDR3 contains 15 residues. The germline V gene has CDR1 MNHEY and CDR2 SVGAGI.

V is TRBV25-1 and J is TRBJ2-2, with 12 nucleotides matching TRBD2. The CDR3 has 17 residues. Germline trimming cut 4 bases from V and 0 bases from J; bases unmatched to any gene: 3. Germline assignment: CDR1 MGHDK and CDR2 SYGVNS. The chain's CDR3 is CASSVTSGRPNTGELFF. The CDR3 DNA follows: TGTGCCAGCAGTGTTACTAGCGGGAGGCCGAACACCGGGGAGCTGTTTTTT.

The CDR3 here is CASTAGFSTDTQYF. The CDR3 coding sequence is TGCGCCAGCACTGCGGGATTTAGCACAGATACGCAGTATTTT. The V and J genes are TRBV10-1 and TRBJ2-3, with a weak D call TRBD2 (6 bases). V lost 7 bases, J lost 0 bases, and 11 bases lay in between. The CDR3 runs 14 residues. Per the germline V gene, CDR1 is WNHNN and CDR2 is SYGVQD (reference sequence).

A word on this clone: Other DNA sequences in this specimen translate into the identical CDR3. This chain links TRBV25-1 with TRBJ1-4, with 9 bases fitting TRBD1. With V trimmed by 3 bases and J by 8 bases, 7 bases remained unmatched. CDR1 and CDR2 (germline): MGHDK, SYGVNS. The CDR3 length is 15 residues. The CDR3 DNA reads as TGTGCCAGCAGTGACTCACAGGGGGCTGAGGAAAAACTGTTTTTT. Translated, it gives CASSDSQGAEEKLFF.

The rearrangement links TRBV29-1 to TRBJ1-2; TRBD1 might be the D (6 bases). V gave up 6 bases and J gave up 4 bases, with 21 bases separating them. The CDR3 loop spans 15 amino acids. Germline V gene data show CDR1 as SQVTM and CDR2 as ANQGSEA. In DNA, the CDR3 is TGCAGCGTCGAGACAGGACTACTCGCGGGCTATGGCTACACCTTC. Translating it yields CSVETGLLAGYGYTF.

The chain recombines TRBV5-1 with TRBJ2-5, with D possibly being TRBD1 or TRBD2 (5 bases each). V was trimmed by 5 bases and J by 1 base, leaving 12 bases between them. The germline CDR1 and CDR2 sequences are SGHRS and YFSETQ. There are 14 residues in the CDR3. CDR3 sequence (DNA): TGCGCCAGCAGTAGAGGGGCCACCCAAGAGACCCAGTACTTC. Translated: CASSRGATQETQYF.

V usage is TRBV10-1 and J usage is TRBJ2-1; TRBD1 matches 8 bases. The V gene's germline CDR1 is WNHNN and CDR2 SYGVQD (reference sequence). This CDR3 contains 14 residues. Trimming took 10 bases from V and 7 from J; bases not matched to a gene: 12. CDR3 in DNA: TGCGCCACGGGCTTGGGACAGGACTGGAATGAGCAGTTCTTC. It codes for CATGLGQDWNEQFF.

The sample holds one count of this clone. V gene TRBV2 combines with J gene TRBJ2-7, with D possibly TRBD2 on 6 matching bases. The CDR3 is 14 residues long. Per germline, CDR1 SNHLY and CDR2 FYNNEI. V gave up 5 bases and J gave up 3 bases, with 14 bases separating them. The CDR3 DNA sequence: TGTGCCAGCAGTAGAGGGACGGACTACTACGAGCAGTACTTC. Translating it yields CASSRGTDYYEQYF.

The V gene is TRBV10-3, the J gene TRBJ1-5; no definite D call. Germline loops: CDR1 ENHRY, CDR2 SYGVKD. Trimming took 0 bases from V and 1 from J, leaving 7 bases between them. This CDR3 has 15 residues. CDR3 residues: CAISESFNSNQPQHF. The CDR3 region has the DNA TGTGCCATCAGTGAGTCTTTTAACAGCAATCAGCCCCAGCATTTT.

The V and J genes are TRBV7-9 and TRBJ2-7; either TRBD1 or TRBD2 may fit D (5 bases each). The CDR3 consists of 14 residues. The germline CDR1 and CDR2 sequences are SEHNR and FQNEAQ (reference sequence). V gave up 4 bases and J gave up 7 bases, with 17 bases separating them. The CDR3 DNA reads TGTGCCAGCAGCTCACAGGACGGGGCTACGGAGCAGTACTTC. This gives the protein CASSSQDGATEQYF.

The chain couples TRBV2 to TRBJ1-5, with D possibly TRBD1 on 6 matching bases. In germline, CDR1 is SNHLY, CDR2 FYNNEI. V lost 4 bases to trimming and J lost 6 bases, with 16 bases between them. The CDR3 is made up of 15 amino acids. The CDR3 DNA sequence: TGTGCCAGCAGTGCAGACTCACAGGGCTCTCAGCCCCAGCATTTT. As protein: CASSADSQGSQPQHF. The complete variable domain, with remaining parts taken from reference TRBV2 and TRBJ1-5, reads EPEVTQTPSHQVTQMGQEVILRCVPISNHLYFYWYRQILGQKVEFLVSFYNNEISEKSEIFDDQFSVERPDGSNFTLKIRSTKLEDSAMYFCASSADSQGSQPQHFGDGTRLSIL.

This chain connects TRBV10-1 to TRBJ1-1; D ambiguous. This CDR3 comprises 15 residues. Germline assignment: CDR1 WNHNN and CDR2 SYGVQD (reference sequence). The V end was cut by 1 base, the J end by 0 bases, with 9 bases between. CDR3 nucleotides: TGCGCCAGCAGTGAGTACGCAGAGATGAACACTGAAGCTTTCTTT. This encodes CASSEYAEMNTEAFF.

The CDR3 protein is CASSYSRAQPQHF. Here the CDR3 DNA reads TGTGCCAGCAGTTACTCGAGGGCTCAGCCCCAGCATTTT. The chain joins TRBV6-5 to TRBJ1-5; D is undetermined. Per germline, CDR1 MNHEY and CDR2 SVGAGI. The CDR3 loop spans 13 amino acids. V dropped 0 bases and J dropped 6 bases, with 6 bases sitting between them.

The chain combines TRBV6-1 with TRBJ1-4; TRBD1 is a possible D gene (6 bases). The V gene's germline CDR1 is MNHNS and CDR2 SASEGT. V was pared by 6 bases and J by 7 bases, with 18 bases between. This CDR3 has 15 residues. The CDR3 region is CASRPAGGGFEKLFF. CDR3 sequence (DNA): TGTGCCAGCAGACCCGCCGGCGGGGGCTTTGAAAAACTGTTTTTT.

The J gene is TRBJ2-3, the V gene TRBV6-1; D gene uncertain. Germline CDR1 reads MNHNS; CDR2 reads SASEGT. The CDR3 runs 11 residues. V lost 6 bases to trimming and J lost 4 bases, with 5 bases between them. Written as DNA, the CDR3 is TGTGCCAGCAGGGAATCAGATACGCAGTATTTT. It encodes CASRESDTQYF.

This clone was seen once. CDR3 nucleotide sequence: TGTGCCAGCAGTCTCCCTTCGGGCCATTCACCCCTCCACTTT. Translated, it gives CASSLPSGHSPLHF. This chain uses TRBV7-8 with TRBJ1-6; D remains unclear. Trimming cost V 6 bases and J 8 bases, with 14 bases left between them. The CDR3 sequence is 14 residues long. Germline values: CDR1 SGHVS, CDR2 FQNEAQ.

The chain links TRBV6-1 to TRBJ2-3; 10 nucleotides line up with TRBD2. The trim removed 7 bases at V and 2 bases at J, leaving 6 bases unmatched. Germline CDR1 and CDR2: MNHNS and SASEGT. The CDR3 sequence is 15 residues long. The chain's CDR3 is CASNPGLADTDTQYF. The CDR3 coding sequence is TGTGCCAGCAACCCAGGACTAGCGGACACAGATACGCAGTATTTT.

V is TRBV11-1 and J is TRBJ2-2; D possibly uses TRBD1 or TRBD2 (5 bases each). Germline CDR1 reads SGHAT; CDR2 reads FQDESV (reference sequence). V lost 6 bases and J 7 bases, leaving 15 bases between the germline ends. This CDR3 region has 14 residues. CDR3 residues: CASRSGTNNGELFF. The CDR3 DNA is TGTGCCAGCAGATCCGGGACGAATAACGGGGAGCTGTTTTTT.

The chain has TRBV6-1 and TRBJ2-5; no reliable D call. Germline V gene data show CDR1 as MNHNS and CDR2 as SASEGT. The CDR3 is made up of 15 amino acids. V was clipped by 3 bases and J by 2 bases, with 13 bases between them. The DNA of the CDR3 is TGTGCCAGCAGTGACTTGGCAGGCAAACAAGAGACCCAGTACTTC. As protein: CASSDLAGKQETQYF.

Remarks on this clone: The identical CDR3 is also encoded by other nucleotide sequences in the sample. This sequence joins TRBV5-1 and TRBJ2-5; the D gene is possibly TRBD2 (5 bases). This CDR3 has 13 amino acids. Germline V lookup: CDR1 SGHRS, CDR2 YFSETQ. V was cut by 3 bases and J by 1 base, with 7 bases left in between. This chain's CDR3 is CASSSGIQETQYF. CDR3 DNA sequence: TGCGCCAGCAGCTCCGGGATCCAAGAGACCCAGTACTTC.

About this clone: Other DNA sequences from this sample encode an identical CDR3 as well. This chain links TRBV19 with TRBJ1-5, with no clear D. V dropped 4 bases and J dropped 0 bases, with 10 bases sitting between them. Germline V gene sequence: CDR1 LNHDA, CDR2 SQIVND (reference sequence). The CDR3 extends over 15 amino acids. CDR3 nucleotides: TGTGCCAGTAGTACCACGAGGGATAGCAATCAGCCCCAGCATTTT. Protein: CASSTTRDSNQPQHF.

This clone was counted between two and nine times. This rearrangement joins TRBV13 to TRBJ1-1; D gene unclear. V lost 5 bases, J lost 1 base, and 14 bases lay in between. Germline-derived CDR1 and CDR2 are PRHDT and FYEKMQ (reference sequence). This CDR3 is built from 15 residues. CDR3: CASSAGPARNTEAFF. CDR3 nucleotide sequence: TGTGCCAGCAGCGCCGGACCGGCCAGGAACACTGAAGCTTTCTTT.

The chain joins TRBV11-2 to TRBJ1-6; 9 nucleotides align to TRBD1. Trimming removed 4 bases from V and 7 bases from J; junction bases left unmatched: 8. CDR1 and CDR2 from the germline V gene are SGHAT and FQNNGV. The length of the CDR3 is 16 residues. CDR3 DNA sequence: TGTGCCAGCAGCTCCGGCGGGACAGGGACGAATTCACCCCTCCACTTT. Translated: CASSSGGTGTNSPLHF. The full variable domain, completed using reference TRBV11-2 and TRBJ1-6, is EAGVAQSPRYKIIEKRQSVAFWCNPISGHATLYWYQQILGQGPKLLIQFQNNGVVDDSQLPKDRFSAERLKGVDSTLKIQPAKLEDSAVYLCASSSGGTGTNSPLHFGNGTRLTVT.

For this clone: The sample contains more than one DNA sequence encoding this CDR3. The V gene is TRBV5-1, the J gene TRBJ2-1; maybe TRBD2 (6 bases). The V gene's germline CDR1 is SGHRS and CDR2 YFSETQ. The CDR3 consists of 13 residues. V was pared by 0 bases and J by 7 bases, with 8 bases between. Here the CDR3 DNA reads TGCGCCAGCAGCTTGGTGGGGGGAAATGAGCAGTTCTTC. This translates into CASSLVGGNEQFF.

This chain joins TRBV5-8 and TRBJ1-6, with 7 bases aligning to TRBD1. The CDR3 spans 14 residues. V lost 0 bases, J lost 9 bases, and 3 bases stayed unmatched. Germline CDR1 and CDR2: SGHTS and YDEGEE. The CDR3 loop is CASSLGQGCSPLHF. As DNA, the CDR3 is TGTGCCAGCAGCTTGGGACAGGGTTGTTCACCCCTCCACTTT.

Concerning this clone itself: This sample also contains other DNA sequences that code for the same CDR3. This chain uses TRBV5-1 with TRBJ2-7, with 9 bases identical to TRBD1. Germline V gene data show CDR1 as SGHRS and CDR2 as YFSETQ. Trimming at V came to 4 bases and at J to 2 bases, leaving 4 bases not matched to a gene. CDR3 length: 14 residues. The CDR3 sequence is CASSSGQGTYEQYF. DNA of the CDR3: TGCGCCAGCAGCAGCGGACAGGGGACCTACGAGCAGTACTTC.

V gene TRBV19 combines with J gene TRBJ2-6; TRBD1 matches at 8 bases. V was clipped by 4 bases and J by 0 bases; unmatched bases: 8. CDR1 is LNHDA, CDR2 SQIVND, per germline (reference sequence). The CDR3 contains 18 residues. Here the CDR3 reads CASSKTQGGFSGANVLTF. In DNA, the CDR3 is TGTGCCAGTAGTAAGACACAGGGGGGTTTCTCTGGGGCCAACGTCCTGACTTTC.

V usage is TRBV4-3 and J usage is TRBJ2-1, with 8 bases aligning to TRBD2. Germline V gene lookup returns CDR1 LGHNA and CDR2 YSLEER. The J segment lost 8 bases and the V segment lost 1 base, leaving 10 bases of the junction unmatched. This CDR3 has 16 amino acids. The CDR3 sequence is CASSQAFGLATHEQFF. The CDR3 bases are TGCGCCAGCAGCCAAGCTTTTGGACTAGCTACCCATGAGCAGTTCTTC.

Comments on this clone: Within the sample, other DNA sequences also encode this same CDR3. The chain recombines TRBV5-1 with TRBJ2-7, with a tentative D call TRBD2 (6 bases). Trimming removed 0 bases from V and 3 bases from J, with 10 bases in between. This CDR3 contains 14 residues. Looked up from germline, CDR1 is SGHRS and CDR2 is YFSETQ. The CDR3 nucleotides are TGCGCCAGCAGCTTGGGAGCGGACTACTACGAGCAGTACTTC. This codes for CASSLGADYYEQYF.

This sequence joins TRBV28 and TRBJ2-6, with D maybe TRBD1 (6 bases). The CDR3 totals 18 residues. From germline, CDR1 is MDHEN and CDR2 SYDVKM. V lost 1 base and J 0 bases, leaving 13 bases between the germline ends. DNA of the CDR3: TGTGCCAGCAGTTTATTGGGCAGGGGAAGCTCTGGGGCCAACGTCCTGACTTTC. It encodes CASSLLGRGSSGANVLTF.

V and J are TRBV7-9 and TRBJ1-2; no clear D gene. The CDR3 runs 15 residues. V was cut by 5 bases and J by 6 bases, with 19 bases left in between. CDR1 and CDR2 (germline): SEHNR, FQNEAQ (reference sequence). The CDR3 DNA follows: TGTGCCAGCAGCCCGTTCACCGAGCAGTCTCATGGCTACACCTTC. It specifies CASSPFTEQSHGYTF.